The 5 T cell receptor beta chains below all came from one sample that was sequenced in a study of sequential checkpoint blockade in melanoma. Stated treatment: randomized to nivolumab then ipilimumab (arm A) or the reverse (arm B). The protocol was immunoSEQ multiplex PCR, while the TCRdb copy is restricted to in-frame clones and leaves out a portion. The table includes about 19,000 clones, 65% to 85% detected once. Sequencing was performed on CD8+ T cells sorted from blood (inferred from file names), taken from a patient given nivolumab and ipilimumab in sequence. These receptors all stem from a human donor with melanoma.

The chain couples TRBV2 to TRBJ2-2, with 9 positions matching TRBD1. Germline V gene lookup returns CDR1 SNHLY and CDR2 FYNNEI. Germline trimming cut 4 bases from V and 6 bases from J; bases unmatched to any gene: 6. The CDR3 consists of 15 residues. The CDR3 loop is CASSARTGVAGELFF. In DNA, the CDR3 is TGTGCCAGCAGTGCTAGGACAGGGGTAGCCGGGGAGCTGTTTTTT.

This clone appeared once. The chain recombines TRBV19 with TRBJ2-1, with unresolved D. From germline, CDR1 is LNHDA and CDR2 SQIVND (reference sequence). With 1 base removed from V and 5 bases from J, the gap between germline ends came to 6 bases. This CDR3 spans 13 amino acids. The CDR3 nucleotides read TGTGCCAGTAGTATAGGTCCCGACAATGAGCAGTTCTTC. Its translation: CASSIGPDNEQFF.

The V call is TRBV10-1, the J call TRBJ2-3; 7 nucleotides line up with TRBD2. V lost 3 bases to trimming and J lost 4 bases; unmatched junction nucleotides: 13. The germline V gene encodes CDR1 WNHNN and CDR2 SYGVQD (reference sequence). This CDR3 contains 17 residues. CDR3 residues: CASSELDPTSRPDTQYF. CDR3 sequence (DNA): TGCGCCAGCAGTGAATTGGACCCGACTAGCCGCCCAGATACGCAGTATTTT.

This clone was recorded a few times. This chain joins TRBV19 and TRBJ2-1, with D perhaps matching TRBD1 (5 bases). Germline CDR1 is LNHDA and CDR2 is SQIVND (reference sequence). Trimming removed 7 bases from V and 5 bases from J, with 12 bases in between. The CDR3 is 13 residues long. The CDR3 nucleotides are TGTGCCAGTACTCCGGACAATGACAATGAGCAGTTCTTC. Its protein is CASTPDNDNEQFF.

The chain employs TRBV6-5 and TRBJ1-5; D is possibly TRBD1 (6 bases). The CDR3 totals 15 residues. Germline V gene sequence: CDR1 MNHEY, CDR2 SVGAGI. V lost 0 bases and J lost 3, with 9 bases in between. For the CDR3, the DNA is TGTGCCAGCAGTTACTCGAGGGGGTACAATCAGCCCCAGCATTTT. Encoded protein: CASSYSRGYNQPQHF.